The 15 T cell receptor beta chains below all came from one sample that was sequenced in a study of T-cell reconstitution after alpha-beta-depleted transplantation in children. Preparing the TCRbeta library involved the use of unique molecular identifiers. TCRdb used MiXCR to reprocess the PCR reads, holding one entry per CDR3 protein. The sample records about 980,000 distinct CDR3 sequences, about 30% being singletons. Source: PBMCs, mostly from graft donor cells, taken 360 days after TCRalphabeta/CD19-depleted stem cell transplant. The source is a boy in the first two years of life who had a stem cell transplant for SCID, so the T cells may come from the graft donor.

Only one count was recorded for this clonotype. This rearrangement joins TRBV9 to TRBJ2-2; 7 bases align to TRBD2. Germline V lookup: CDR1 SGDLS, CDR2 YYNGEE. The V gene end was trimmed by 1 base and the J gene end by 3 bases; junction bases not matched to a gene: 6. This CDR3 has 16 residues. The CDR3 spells CASSVWGGSDTGELFF. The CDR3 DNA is TGTGCCAGCAGCGTATGGGGGGGGAGCGACACCGGGGAGCTGTTTTTT.

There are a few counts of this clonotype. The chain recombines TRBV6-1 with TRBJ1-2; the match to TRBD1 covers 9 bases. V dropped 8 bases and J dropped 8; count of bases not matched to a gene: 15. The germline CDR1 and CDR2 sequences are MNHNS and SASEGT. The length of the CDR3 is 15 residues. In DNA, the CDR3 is TGTGCCAGCGGTGGGACAGGGAGGAGTATTTTAGGCTACACCTTC. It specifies CASGGTGRSILGYTF.

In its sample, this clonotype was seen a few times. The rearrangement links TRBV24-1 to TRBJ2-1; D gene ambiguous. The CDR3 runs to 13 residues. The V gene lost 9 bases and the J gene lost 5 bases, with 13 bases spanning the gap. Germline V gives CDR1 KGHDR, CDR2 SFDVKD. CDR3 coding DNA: TGTGCCACCTTGAGACTTGGAGACAATGAGCAGTTCTTC. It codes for CATLRLGDNEQFF.

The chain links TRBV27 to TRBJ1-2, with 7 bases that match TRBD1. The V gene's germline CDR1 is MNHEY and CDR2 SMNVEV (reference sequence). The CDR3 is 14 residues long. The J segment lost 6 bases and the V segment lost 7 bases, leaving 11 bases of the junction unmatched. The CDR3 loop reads CASTPPTGPHGYTF. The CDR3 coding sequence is TGTGCCAGCACCCCTCCGACAGGGCCTCATGGCTACACCTTC.

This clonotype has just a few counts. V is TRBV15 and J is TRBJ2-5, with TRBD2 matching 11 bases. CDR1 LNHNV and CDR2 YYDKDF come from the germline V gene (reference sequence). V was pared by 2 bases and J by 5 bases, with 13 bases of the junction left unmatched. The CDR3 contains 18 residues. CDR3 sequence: CATSRSITATSGEETQYF. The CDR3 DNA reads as TGTGCCACCAGCAGATCGATAACCGCGACTAGCGGGGAGGAGACCCAGTACTTC.

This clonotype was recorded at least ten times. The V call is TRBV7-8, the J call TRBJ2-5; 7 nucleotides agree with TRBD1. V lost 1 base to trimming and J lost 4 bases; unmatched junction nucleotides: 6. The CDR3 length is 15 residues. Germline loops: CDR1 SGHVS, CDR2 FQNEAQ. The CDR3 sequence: CASSLGQGSTETQYF. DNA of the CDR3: TGTGCCAGCAGCTTAGGACAGGGCTCCACAGAGACCCAGTACTTC. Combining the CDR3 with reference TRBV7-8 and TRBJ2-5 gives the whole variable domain GAGVSQSPRYKVAKRGQDVALRCDPISGHVSLFWYQQALGQGPEFLTYFQNEAQLDKSGLPSDRFFAERPEGSVSTLKIQRTQQEDSAVYLCASSLGQGSTETQYFGPGTRLLVL.

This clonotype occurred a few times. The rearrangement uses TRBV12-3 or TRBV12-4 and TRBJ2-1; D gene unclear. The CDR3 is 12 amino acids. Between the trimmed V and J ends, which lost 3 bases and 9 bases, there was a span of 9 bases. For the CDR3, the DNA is TGTGCCAGCAGTTTCATGAGTGTTGAGCAGTTCTTC. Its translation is CASSFMSVEQFF.

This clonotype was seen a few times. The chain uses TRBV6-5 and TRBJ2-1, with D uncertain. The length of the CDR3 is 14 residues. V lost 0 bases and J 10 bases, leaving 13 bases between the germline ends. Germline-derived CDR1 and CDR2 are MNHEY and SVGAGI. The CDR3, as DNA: TGTGCCAGCAGTTACTCGAGGCGGCCTGGGGAGCAGTTCTTC. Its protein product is CASSYSRRPGEQFF.

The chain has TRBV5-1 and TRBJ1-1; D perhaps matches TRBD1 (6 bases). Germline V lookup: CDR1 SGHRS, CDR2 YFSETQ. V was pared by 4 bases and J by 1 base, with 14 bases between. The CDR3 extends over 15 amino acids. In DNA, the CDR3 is TGCGCCAGCAGCCCTCGGGGACACCCGAACACTGAAGCTTTCTTT. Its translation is CASSPRGHPNTEAFF.

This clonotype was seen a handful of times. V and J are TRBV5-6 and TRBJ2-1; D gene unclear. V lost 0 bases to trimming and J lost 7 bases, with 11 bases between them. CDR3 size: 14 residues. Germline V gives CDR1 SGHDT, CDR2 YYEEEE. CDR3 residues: CASSLVWVGNEQFF. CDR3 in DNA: TGTGCCAGCAGCTTGGTCTGGGTAGGGAATGAGCAGTTCTTC.

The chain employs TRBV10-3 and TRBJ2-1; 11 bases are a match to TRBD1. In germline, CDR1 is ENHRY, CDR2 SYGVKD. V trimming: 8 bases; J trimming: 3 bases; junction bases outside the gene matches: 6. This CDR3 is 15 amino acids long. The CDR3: CAIGQGAALYNEQFF. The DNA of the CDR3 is TGTGCCATCGGACAGGGGGCCGCCCTCTACAATGAGCAGTTCTTC.

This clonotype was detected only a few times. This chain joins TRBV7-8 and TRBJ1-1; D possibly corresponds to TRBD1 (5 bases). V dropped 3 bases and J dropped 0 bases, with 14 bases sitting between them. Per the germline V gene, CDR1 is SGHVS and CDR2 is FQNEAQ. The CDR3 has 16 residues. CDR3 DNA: TGTGCCAGCAGCTTCGTCCCAGGGTCGGTGAACACTGAAGCTTTCTTT. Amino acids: CASSFVPGSVNTEAFF. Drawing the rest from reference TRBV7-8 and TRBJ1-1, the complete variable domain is GAGVSQSPRYKVAKRGQDVALRCDPISGHVSLFWYQQALGQGPEFLTYFQNEAQLDKSGLPSDRFFAERPEGSVSTLKIQRTQQEDSAVYLCASSFVPGSVNTEAFFGQGTRLTVV.

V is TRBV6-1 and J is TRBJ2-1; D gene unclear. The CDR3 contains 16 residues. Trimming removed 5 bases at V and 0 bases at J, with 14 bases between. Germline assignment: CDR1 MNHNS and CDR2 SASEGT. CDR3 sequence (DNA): TGTGCCAGCAGTCTCAGCTATCCTAGCTCCTACAATGAGCAGTTCTTC. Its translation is CASSLSYPSSYNEQFF.

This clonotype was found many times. Here the CDR3 reads CASSRGDQTYEQYF. As DNA, the CDR3 is TGTGCCAGCAGCCGAGGGGATCAAACCTACGAGCAGTACTTC. The V gene is TRBV13, the J gene TRBJ2-7; perhaps D is TRBD1 or TRBD2 (5 bases each). Trimming cost V 5 bases and J 2 bases, with 13 bases left between them. From germline, CDR1 is PRHDT and CDR2 FYEKMQ (reference sequence). This CDR3 has 14 amino acids.

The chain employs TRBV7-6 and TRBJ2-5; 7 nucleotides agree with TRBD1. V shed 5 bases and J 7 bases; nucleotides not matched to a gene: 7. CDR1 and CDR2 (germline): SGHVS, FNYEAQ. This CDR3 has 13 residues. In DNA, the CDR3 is TGTGCCAGCAGCCCGACAGGGTTCCGGACCCAGTACTTC. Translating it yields CASSPTGFRTQYF.